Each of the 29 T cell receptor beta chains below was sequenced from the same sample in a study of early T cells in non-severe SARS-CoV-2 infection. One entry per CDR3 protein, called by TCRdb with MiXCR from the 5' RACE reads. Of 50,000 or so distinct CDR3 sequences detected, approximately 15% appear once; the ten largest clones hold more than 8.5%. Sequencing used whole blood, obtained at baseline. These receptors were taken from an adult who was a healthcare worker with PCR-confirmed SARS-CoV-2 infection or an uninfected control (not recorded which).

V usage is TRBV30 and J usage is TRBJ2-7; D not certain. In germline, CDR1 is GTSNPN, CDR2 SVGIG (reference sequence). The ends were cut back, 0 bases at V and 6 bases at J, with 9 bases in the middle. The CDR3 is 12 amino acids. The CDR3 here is CAWSVDLREQYF. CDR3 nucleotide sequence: TGTGCCTGGAGTGTAGACCTCCGCGAGCAGTACTTC. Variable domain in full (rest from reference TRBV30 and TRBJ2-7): SQTIHQWPATLVQPVGSPLSLECTVEGTSNPNLYWYRQAAGRGLQLLFYSVGIGQISSEVPQNLSASRPQDRQFILSSKKLLLSDSGFYLCAWSVDLREQYFGPGTRLTVT.

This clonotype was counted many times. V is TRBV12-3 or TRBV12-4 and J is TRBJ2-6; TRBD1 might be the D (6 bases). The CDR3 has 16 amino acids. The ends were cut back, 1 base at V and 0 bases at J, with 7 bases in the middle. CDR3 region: CASSLGTVSGANVLTF. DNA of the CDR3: TGTGCCAGCAGTTTAGGGACAGTCTCTGGGGCCAACGTCCTGACTTTC.

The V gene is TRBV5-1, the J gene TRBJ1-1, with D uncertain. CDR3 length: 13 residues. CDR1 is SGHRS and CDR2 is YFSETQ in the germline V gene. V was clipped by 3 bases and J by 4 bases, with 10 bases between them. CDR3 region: CASSSRLGTEAFF. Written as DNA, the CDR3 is TGCGCCAGCAGCTCCCGTCTTGGCACTGAAGCTTTCTTT.

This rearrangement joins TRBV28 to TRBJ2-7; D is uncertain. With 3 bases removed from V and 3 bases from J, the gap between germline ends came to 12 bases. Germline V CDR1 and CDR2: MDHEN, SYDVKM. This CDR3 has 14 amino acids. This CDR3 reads CASSFLPINYEQYF. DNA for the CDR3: TGTGCCAGCAGTTTTCTCCCGATCAACTACGAGCAGTACTTC. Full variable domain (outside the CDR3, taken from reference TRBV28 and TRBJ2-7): DVKVTQSSRYLVKRTGEKVFLECVQDMDHENMFWYRQDPGLGLRLIYFSYDVKMKEKGDIPEGYSVSREKKERFSLILESASTNQTSMYLCASSFLPINYEQYFGPGTRLTVT.

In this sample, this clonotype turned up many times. The CDR3 sequence is CASSDLLGTENEKLFF. CDR3 coding DNA: TGTGCCAGCAGTGACCTACTCGGGACGGAGAATGAAAAACTGTTTTTT. The gene calls are TRBV6-1 and TRBJ1-4; the D gene is possibly TRBD1 (5 bases). The V end lost 3 bases, the J end lost 5 bases, and 16 bases lay between the germline ends. CDR3 length: 16 amino acids. Germline CDR1 MNHNS, CDR2 SASEGT.

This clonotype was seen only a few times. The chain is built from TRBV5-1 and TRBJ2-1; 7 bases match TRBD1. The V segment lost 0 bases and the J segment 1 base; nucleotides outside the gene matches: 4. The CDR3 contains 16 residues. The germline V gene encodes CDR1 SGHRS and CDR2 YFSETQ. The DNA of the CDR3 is TGCGCCAGCAGCTTGGAACCGACAGGGTCCTACAATGAGCAGTTCTTC. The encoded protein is CASSLEPTGSYNEQFF.

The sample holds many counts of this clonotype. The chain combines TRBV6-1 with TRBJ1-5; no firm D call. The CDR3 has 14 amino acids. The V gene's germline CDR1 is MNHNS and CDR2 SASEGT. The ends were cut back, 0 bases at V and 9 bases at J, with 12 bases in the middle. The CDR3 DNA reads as TGTGCCAGCAGTGAAGCTTTGGGAGCCAGGCCCCAGCATTTT. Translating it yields CASSEALGARPQHF.

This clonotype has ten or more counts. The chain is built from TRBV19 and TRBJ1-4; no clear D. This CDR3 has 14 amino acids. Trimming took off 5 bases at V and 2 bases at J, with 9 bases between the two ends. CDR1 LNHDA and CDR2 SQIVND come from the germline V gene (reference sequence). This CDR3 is CASSPGRTNEKLFF. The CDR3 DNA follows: TGTGCCAGTAGTCCCGGGCGGACTAATGAAAAACTGTTTTTT. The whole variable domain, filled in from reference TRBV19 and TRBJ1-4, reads DGGITQSPKYLFRKEGQNVTLSCEQNLNHDAMYWYRQDPGQGLRLIYYSQIVNDFQKGDIAEGYSVSREKKESFPLTVTSAQKNPTAFYLCASSPGRTNEKLFFGSGTQLSVL.

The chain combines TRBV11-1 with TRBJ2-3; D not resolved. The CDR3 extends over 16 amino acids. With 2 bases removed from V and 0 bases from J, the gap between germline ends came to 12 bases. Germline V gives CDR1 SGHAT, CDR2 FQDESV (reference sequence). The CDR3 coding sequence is TGTGCCAGCAGCTTATATCCGCGAACTAGCACAGATACGCAGTATTTT. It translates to CASSLYPRTSTDTQYF.

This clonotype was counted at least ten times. CDR3 loop: CASSSLRGSTDTQYF. The CDR3 nucleotides read TGTGCCAGCAGCTCTCTCAGGGGGTCTACAGATACGCAGTATTTT. The V call is TRBV11-2, the J call TRBJ2-3; 7 nucleotides line up with TRBD1. The ends lost 4 bases at V and 3 bases at J; junction bases unmatched: 7. The germline V gene has CDR1 SGHAT and CDR2 FQNNGV. The CDR3 is made up of 15 amino acids.

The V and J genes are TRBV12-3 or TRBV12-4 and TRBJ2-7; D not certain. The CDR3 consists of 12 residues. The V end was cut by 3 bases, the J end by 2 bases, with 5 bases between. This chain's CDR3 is CASSLNPYEQYF. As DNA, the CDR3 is TGTGCCAGCAGTTTGAACCCCTACGAGCAGTACTTC.

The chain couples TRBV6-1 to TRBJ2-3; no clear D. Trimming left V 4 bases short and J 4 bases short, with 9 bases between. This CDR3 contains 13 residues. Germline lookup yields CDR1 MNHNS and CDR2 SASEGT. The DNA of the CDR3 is TGTGCCAGCAGTGGACTCAGCGCAGATACGCAGTATTTT. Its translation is CASSGLSADTQYF.

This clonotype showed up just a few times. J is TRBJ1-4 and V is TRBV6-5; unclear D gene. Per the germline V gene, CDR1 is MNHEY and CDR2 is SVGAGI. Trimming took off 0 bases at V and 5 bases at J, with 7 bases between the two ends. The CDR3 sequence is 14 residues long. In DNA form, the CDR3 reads TGTGCCAGCAGTTACTCTACAGCAAATGAAAAACTGTTTTTT. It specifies CASSYSTANEKLFF.

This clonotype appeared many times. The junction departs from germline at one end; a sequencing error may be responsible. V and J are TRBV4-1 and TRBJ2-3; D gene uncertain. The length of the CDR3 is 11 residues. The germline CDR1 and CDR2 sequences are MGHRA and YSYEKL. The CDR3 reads CASSQVGPPDF. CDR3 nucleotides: TGCGCCAGCAGCCAAGTCGGGCCTCCGGATTTT.

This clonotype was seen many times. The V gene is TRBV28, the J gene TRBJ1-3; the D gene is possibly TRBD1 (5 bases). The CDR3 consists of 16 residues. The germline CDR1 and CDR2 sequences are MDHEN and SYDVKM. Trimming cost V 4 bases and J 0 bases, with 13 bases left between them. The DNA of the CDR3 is TGTGCCAGCAGTTCAAGGGGACCGAGCTCTGGAAACACCATATATTTT. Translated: CASSSRGPSSGNTIYF.

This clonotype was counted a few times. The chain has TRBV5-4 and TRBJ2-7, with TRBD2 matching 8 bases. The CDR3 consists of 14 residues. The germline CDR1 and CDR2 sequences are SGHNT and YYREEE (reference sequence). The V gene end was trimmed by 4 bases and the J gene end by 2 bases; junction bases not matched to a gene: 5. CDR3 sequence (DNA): TGTGCCAGCAGCCCGCGGGGGGCGACCTACGAGCAGTACTTC. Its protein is CASSPRGATYEQYF.

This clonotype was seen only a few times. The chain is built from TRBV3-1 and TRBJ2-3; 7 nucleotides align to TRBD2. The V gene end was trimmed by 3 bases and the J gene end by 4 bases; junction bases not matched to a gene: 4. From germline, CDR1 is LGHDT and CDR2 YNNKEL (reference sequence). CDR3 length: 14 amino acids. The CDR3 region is CASSQRERSDTQYF. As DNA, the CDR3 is TGTGCCAGCAGCCAGCGGGAGAGGTCAGATACGCAGTATTTT.

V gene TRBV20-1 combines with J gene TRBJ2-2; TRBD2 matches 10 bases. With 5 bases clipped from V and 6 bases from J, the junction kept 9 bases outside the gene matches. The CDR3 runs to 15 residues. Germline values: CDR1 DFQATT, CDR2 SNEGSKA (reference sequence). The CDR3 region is CSAHRTSGDSGELFF. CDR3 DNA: TGCAGTGCTCACAGGACTAGCGGAGACTCCGGGGAGCTGTTTTTT.

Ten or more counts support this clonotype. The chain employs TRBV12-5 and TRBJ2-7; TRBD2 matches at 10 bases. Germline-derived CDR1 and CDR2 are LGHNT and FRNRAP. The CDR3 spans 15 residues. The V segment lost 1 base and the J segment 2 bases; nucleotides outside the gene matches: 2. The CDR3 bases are TGTGCTAGTGGTTTGGGCGGGACTAGCGCCTACGAGCAGTACTTC. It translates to CASGLGGTSAYEQYF.

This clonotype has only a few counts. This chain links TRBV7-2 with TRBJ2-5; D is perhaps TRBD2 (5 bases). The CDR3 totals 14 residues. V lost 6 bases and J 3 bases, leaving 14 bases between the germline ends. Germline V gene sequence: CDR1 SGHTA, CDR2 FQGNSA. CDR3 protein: CASRKRLPEETQYF. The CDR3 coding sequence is TGTGCCAGCAGAAAGCGGCTACCGGAAGAGACCCAGTACTTC.

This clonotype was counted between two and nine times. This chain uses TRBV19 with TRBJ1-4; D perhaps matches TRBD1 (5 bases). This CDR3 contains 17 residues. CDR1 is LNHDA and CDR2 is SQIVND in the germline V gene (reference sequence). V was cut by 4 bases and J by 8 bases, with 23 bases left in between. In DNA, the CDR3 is TGTGCCAGTAGTACACGGTCGACGACAGCCTTAGAAGAAAAACTGTTTTTT. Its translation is CASSTRSTTALEEKLFF. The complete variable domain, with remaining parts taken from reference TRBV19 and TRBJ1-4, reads DGGITQSPKYLFRKEGQNVTLSCEQNLNHDAMYWYRQDPGQGLRLIYYSQIVNDFQKGDIAEGYSVSREKKESFPLTVTSAQKNPTAFYLCASSTRSTTALEEKLFFGSGTQLSVL.

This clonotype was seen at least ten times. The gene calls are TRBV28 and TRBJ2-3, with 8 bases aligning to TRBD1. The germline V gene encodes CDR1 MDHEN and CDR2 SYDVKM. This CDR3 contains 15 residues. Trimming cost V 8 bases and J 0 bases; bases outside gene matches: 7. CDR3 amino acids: CASWTWTGSTDTQYF. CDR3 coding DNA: TGTGCCAGCTGGACTTGGACAGGGAGCACAGATACGCAGTATTTT.

The CDR3 sequence is CASFWPRETQYF. CDR3 DNA sequence: TGCGCCAGCTTCTGGCCTCGGGAGACCCAGTACTTC. The chain has TRBV5-1 and TRBJ2-5; D is undetermined. V was trimmed by 7 bases and J by 5 bases, leaving 12 bases between them. The length of the CDR3 is 12 residues. Per the germline V gene, CDR1 is SGHRS and CDR2 is YFSETQ.

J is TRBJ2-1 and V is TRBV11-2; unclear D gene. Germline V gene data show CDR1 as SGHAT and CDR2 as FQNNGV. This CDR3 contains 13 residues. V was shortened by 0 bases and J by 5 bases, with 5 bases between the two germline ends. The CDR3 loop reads CASSLDLNNEQFF. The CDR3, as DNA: TGTGCCAGCAGCTTAGATCTCAACAATGAGCAGTTCTTC.

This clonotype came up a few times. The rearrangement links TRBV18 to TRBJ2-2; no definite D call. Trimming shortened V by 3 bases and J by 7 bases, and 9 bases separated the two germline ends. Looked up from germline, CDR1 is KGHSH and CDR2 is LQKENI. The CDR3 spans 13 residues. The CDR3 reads CASSPRPNGELFF. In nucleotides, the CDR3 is TGTGCCAGCTCACCGCGGCCGAACGGGGAGCTGTTTTTT. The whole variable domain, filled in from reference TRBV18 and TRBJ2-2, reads NAGVMQNPRHLVRRRGQEARLRCSPMKGHSHVYWYRQLPEEGLKFMVYLQKENIIDESGMPKERFSAEFPKEGPSILRIQQVVRGDSAAYFCASSPRPNGELFFGEGSRLTVL.

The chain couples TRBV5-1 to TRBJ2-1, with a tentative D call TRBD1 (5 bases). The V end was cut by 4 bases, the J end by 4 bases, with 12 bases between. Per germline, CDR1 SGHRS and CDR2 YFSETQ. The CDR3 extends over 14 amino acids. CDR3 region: CASSPDTVYNEQFF. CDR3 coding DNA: TGCGCCAGCAGCCCGGACACGGTTTACAATGAGCAGTTCTTC.

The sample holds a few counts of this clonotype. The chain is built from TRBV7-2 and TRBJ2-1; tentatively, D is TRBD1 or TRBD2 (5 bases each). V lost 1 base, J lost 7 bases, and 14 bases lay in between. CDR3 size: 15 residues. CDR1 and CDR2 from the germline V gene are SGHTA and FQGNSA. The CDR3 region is CASSLVWGSGNEQFF. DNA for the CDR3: TGTGCCAGCAGCTTAGTCTGGGGGAGCGGAAATGAGCAGTTCTTC.

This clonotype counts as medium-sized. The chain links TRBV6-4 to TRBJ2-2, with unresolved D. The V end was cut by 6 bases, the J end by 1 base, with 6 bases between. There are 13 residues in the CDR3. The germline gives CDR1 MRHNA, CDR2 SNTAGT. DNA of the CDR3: TGTGCCAGCAGCCCAGGGAACACCGGGGAGCTGTTTTTT. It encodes CASSPGNTGELFF.

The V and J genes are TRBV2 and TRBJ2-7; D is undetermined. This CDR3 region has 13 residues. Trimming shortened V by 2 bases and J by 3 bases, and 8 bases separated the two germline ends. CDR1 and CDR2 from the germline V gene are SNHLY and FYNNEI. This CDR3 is CASSETTYYEQYF. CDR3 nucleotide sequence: TGTGCCAGCAGTGAAACTACCTACTACGAGCAGTACTTC.